This T cell receptor beta chain was documented in a study of T-cell reconstitution after alpha-beta-depleted transplantation in children. The CDR3 length is 13 residues. The germline V gene encodes CDR1 LNHDA and CDR2 SQIVND (reference sequence). Trimming took 5 bases from V and 0 from J, leaving 7 bases between them. The library targeted TCRbeta and was prepared with unique molecular identifiers. TCRdb reprocessed the PCR reads via MiXCR and lists one record per CDR3 protein. The sample includes about 360,000 distinct CDR3 sequences, less than 15% of them seen just once. This clonotype was observed many times.

J is TRBJ1-1 and V is TRBV19; D may be TRBD1 (6 bases). The sequence came from a human donor who donated a stem cell graft to a child with Fanconi anemia. Material: PBMCs, obtained from the stem cell graft. CDR3 amino acids: CASSGQLNTEAFF. CDR3 nucleotide sequence: TGTGCCAGTAGTGGACAGCTGAACACTGAAGCTTTCTTT.